The rows below give T cell receptor beta chains drawn from one sample of a study of blood T cell repertoires in COVID-19. The data were produced by immunoSEQ multiplex PCR, yet TCRdb's version contains in-frame clones alone and is incomplete. The data contain 25,000 to 35,000 clones, about 90% of them singletons. The source material was peripheral blood. These TCRs come from a man between 50 and 59 years old with active COVID-19. The CDR3 runs from the conserved cysteine through the conserved F or W. D genes are given only for firm matches. Only part of the rows carry a size: once, few, many, or a class if the clone is expanded.

d_gene,abundance,v_gene,j_gene,CDR3aa,CDR3nt
.,.,TRBV10-3,TRBJ2-7,CAISEVVQYGEQYF,TGTGCCATCAGTGAGGTCGTGCAGTATGGCGAGCAGTACTTC
.,.,TRBV2,TRBJ2-7,CASSDQGRTYEQYF,TGTGCCAGCAGTGACCAGGGGCGCACCTACGAGCAGTACTTC
TRBD1,.,TRBV29-1,TRBJ1-1,CSVGDRGSYTEAFF,TGCAGCGTTGGGGACAGGGGGAGTTATACTGAAGCTTTCTTT
.,.,TRBV20-1,TRBJ1-5,CSARGGGTQHF,TGCAGTGCTAGGGGGGGTGGGACCCAGCATTTT
TRBD2,.,TRBV15,TRBJ2-1,CATSRDGTSEDNEQFF,TGTGCCACCAGCAGAGATGGGACTAGCGAAGACAATGAGCAGTTCTTC
.,once,TRBV11-2,TRBJ1-1,CASSPQGTEAFF,TGTGCCAGCAGCCCACAGGGCACTGAAGCTTTCTTT
TRBD1,.,TRBV5-4,TRBJ2-5,CASSFYLGQGNF,TGTGCCAGCAGCTTTTACCTGGGACAGGGAAACTTC
.,.,TRBV5-4,TRBJ2-3,CASSKSGTASTDTQYF,TGTGCCAGCAGCAAATCCGGGACTGCCAGCACAGATACGCAGTATTTT
.,.,TRBV7-2,TRBJ1-5,CASSPARHVRGTQHF,TGTGCCAGCAGCCCTGCCCGACACGTCCGGGGGACCCAGCATTTT
TRBD1,.,TRBV5-6,TRBJ1-1,CASRRQGADTEAFF,TGTGCCAGCAGACGCCAGGGGGCTGATACTGAAGCTTTCTTT
.,.,TRBV3-1/TRBV3-2,TRBJ1-1,CASSQDRWNTEAFF,TGTGCCAGCAGCCAAGACAGATGGAACACTGAAGCTTTCTTT
.,.,TRBV9,TRBJ2-3,CATSLRASEGDTQYF,TGTGCCACCTCCCTCAGGGCTAGCGAGGGAGATACGCAGTATTTT
.,once,TRBV15,TRBJ2-5,CATSRDRLVNSETQYF,TGTGCCACCAGCAGAGATCGTCTAGTTAATTCTGAGACCCAGTACTTC
TRBD2,.,TRBV2,TRBJ2-3,CARPSGRELVDTQYF,TGTGCCAGACCTAGCGGGAGGGAGTTGGTAGATACGCAGTATTTT
.,once,TRBV9,TRBJ2-1,CASSVAGDGSYNEQFF,TGTGCCAGCAGCGTAGCAGGGGACGGGTCCTACAATGAGCAGTTCTTC
TRBD1,.,TRBV7-9,TRBJ2-1,CASGGQGKNEQFF,TGTGCCAGCGGGGGACAGGGGAAGAATGAGCAGTTCTTC
.,.,TRBV4-1,TRBJ2-1,CASSQEDSSYNEQFF,TGCGCCAGCAGCCAAGAGGACAGCTCCTACAATGAGCAGTTCTTC
.,.,TRBV2,TRBJ2-3,CASSEGTGWTDTQYF,TGTGCCAGCAGTGAAGGTACAGGGTGGACAGATACGCAGTATTTT
TRBD1,.,TRBV7-9,TRBJ2-2,CASSPTGTENTGELFF,TGTGCCAGCAGTCCCACCGGGACAGAAAACACCGGGGAGCTGTTTTTT
TRBD1,medium-sized,TRBV6-5,TRBJ1-2,CASSPKTGAAYGYTF,TGTGCCAGCAGCCCCAAGACAGGGGCGGCCTATGGCTACACCTTC
.,few,TRBV11-3,TRBJ2-7,CASSLVQGSYEQYF,TGTGCCAGCAGCTTAGTGCAGGGGAGCTACGAGCAGTACTTC
TRBD1,.,TRBV29-1,TRBJ2-2,CSGAGQGASNTGELFF,TGCAGCGGGGCGGGACAGGGGGCGAGTAACACCGGGGAGCTGTTTTTT
.,.,TRBV5-1,TRBJ2-1,CASSAGLSEADYNEQFF,TGCGCCAGCAGCGCCGGATTAAGCGAGGCCGACTACAATGAGCAGTTCTTC
.,.,TRBV15,TRBJ2-1,CATSRGGFNEQFF,TGTGCCACCAGCAGGGGAGGTTTTAATGAGCAGTTCTTC
TRBD1,.,TRBV2,TRBJ1-1,CATNRGQGKTEAFF,TGTGCCACGAATCGGGGACAGGGGAAAACTGAAGCTTTCTTT
TRBD1,.,TRBV18,TRBJ1-5,CASSRQGNQPQHF,TGTGCCAGCTCAAGACAGGGGAATCAGCCCCAGCATTTT
TRBD1,.,TRBV11-2,TRBJ2-7,CASGGTGSISYEQYF,TGTGCCAGCGGCGGGACAGGGTCGATCTCCTACGAGCAGTACTTC
TRBD1,.,TRBV5-1,TRBJ2-1,CASSSGWGQGVNEQFF,TGCGCCAGCAGCTCGGGTTGGGGACAGGGGGTCAATGAGCAGTTCTTC
.,once,TRBV5-8,TRBJ2-1,CASSFRGGSYNEQFF,TGTGCCAGCAGCTTCCGCGGCGGCTCCTACAATGAGCAGTTCTTC
TRBD2,.,TRBV29-1,TRBJ2-1,CSTPRLAGALDEQFF,TGCAGCACCCCACGACTAGCGGGGGCCCTAGACGAGCAGTTCTTC
TRBD2,.,TRBV9,TRBJ2-7,CASSTTAGGSYEQYF,TGTGCCAGCAGCACCACAGCGGGAGGCTCCTACGAGCAGTACTTC
.,.,TRBV28,TRBJ2-7,CASSLRQDREQYF,TGTGCCAGCAGTTTAAGACAGGACCGTGAGCAGTACTTC